The 30 T cell receptor beta chains reported below all come from one sample, sequenced in a study of technical replicates of blood from a handful of donors. The data were produced by immunoSEQ multiplex PCR, yet TCRdb's version contains in-frame clones alone and is incomplete. The data contain roughly 70,000 clones, approximately 90% of them singletons. Sequencing input: PBMCs. Receptors originate from a human donor in good health. Some clones in this sample may be carry-over from other donors' samples.

J is TRBJ2-3 and V is TRBV7-8; D is possibly TRBD1 (6 bases). There are 14 residues in the CDR3. With 5 bases removed from V and 6 bases from J, the gap between germline ends came to 15 bases. The germline V gene has CDR1 SGHVS and CDR2 FQNEAQ. The CDR3: CASSPWTAPDTQYF. In nucleotides, the CDR3 is TGTGCCAGCAGCCCCTGGACAGCTCCGGATACGCAGTATTTT.

V gene TRBV18 combines with J gene TRBJ2-5; 7 bases map to TRBD1. Trimming cost V 3 bases and J 4 bases; bases outside gene matches: 5. The CDR3 has 14 amino acids. Germline-derived CDR1 and CDR2 are KGHSH and LQKENI. The CDR3 DNA is TGTGCCAGCTCACCCGACAGGGCGGGAGAGACCCAGTACTTC. Its protein is CASSPDRAGETQYF. The whole variable domain, filled in from reference TRBV18 and TRBJ2-5, reads NAGVMQNPRHLVRRRGQEARLRCSPMKGHSHVYWYRQLPEEGLKFMVYLQKENIIDESGMPKERFSAEFPKEGPSILRIQQVVRGDSAAYFCASSPDRAGETQYFGPGTRLLVL.

CDR3 DNA: TGCGCCAGCAGCTTATCGGGGTCGGGCACTGAAGCTTTCTTT. Its protein product is CASSLSGSGTEAFF. The chain recombines TRBV5-1 with TRBJ1-1, with D uncertain. The CDR3 is made up of 14 amino acids. Trimming shortened V by 2 bases and J by 4 bases, and 12 bases separated the two germline ends. Germline CDR1 is SGHRS and CDR2 is YFSETQ. Drawing the rest from reference TRBV5-1 and TRBJ1-1, the complete variable domain is KAGVTQTPRYLIKTRGQQVTLSCSPISGHRSVSWYQQTPGQGLQFLFEYFSETQRNKGNFPGRFSGRQFSNSRSEMNVSTLELGDSALYLCASSLSGSGTEAFFGQGTRLTVV.

V and J are TRBV30 and TRBJ2-7, with 10 bases fitting TRBD1. This CDR3 is built from 14 residues. CDR1 is GTSNPN and CDR2 is SVGIG in the germline V gene (reference sequence). V lost 1 base and J lost 3; bases outside the gene matches: 3. The CDR3 here is CAWSAWDRGYEQYF. CDR3 in DNA: TGTGCCTGGAGTGCATGGGACAGGGGCTACGAGCAGTACTTC.

The chain uses TRBV5-6 and TRBJ1-2; D perhaps matches TRBD1 (6 bases). Germline loops: CDR1 SGHDT, CDR2 YYEEEE. The CDR3 spans 15 residues. V lost 3 bases and J 4 bases, leaving 16 bases between the germline ends. The CDR3, as DNA: TGTGCCAGCAGCTCACAGGGAGAGAGTCGCTATGGCTACACCTTC. Translating it yields CASSSQGESRYGYTF.

V and J are TRBV7-2 and TRBJ2-7; the match to TRBD1 covers 8 bases. From germline, CDR1 is SGHTA and CDR2 FQGNSA. There are 16 residues in the CDR3. Losses at the gene ends were 1 base for V and 5 bases for J; bases not matched to a gene: 10. In DNA, the CDR3 is TGTGCCAGCAGCTTAGGGGTTCGGCAGGGGGCAGACGAGCAGTACTTC. Translated, it gives CASSLGVRQGADEQYF.

The chain links TRBV6-5 to TRBJ2-7; maybe TRBD1 (6 bases). The V gene's germline CDR1 is MNHEY and CDR2 SVGAGI. This CDR3 region has 15 residues. The V gene lost 6 bases and the J gene lost 3 bases, with 18 bases spanning the gap. The CDR3 nucleotides are TGTGCCAGCAGACCACTGGGGGCAGGGAACTACGAGCAGTACTTC. It specifies CASRPLGAGNYEQYF.

The rearrangement links TRBV30 to TRBJ1-2; D unresolved. This CDR3 contains 12 residues. Trimming took 2 bases from V and 10 from J, leaving 14 bases between them. CDR1 is GTSNPN and CDR2 is SVGIG in the germline V gene (reference sequence). The CDR3 loop reads CAWSPSTPSYTF. CDR3 DNA: TGTGCCTGGAGTCCTTCGACTCCCTCCTACACCTTC.

The chain's CDR3 is CAWSVTTWAGNTIYF. The CDR3, as DNA: TGTGCCTGGAGTGTAACAACATGGGCCGGAAACACCATATATTTT. This chain connects TRBV30 to TRBJ1-3; unclear D gene. CDR1 is GTSNPN, CDR2 SVGIG, per germline (reference sequence). The CDR3 is 15 amino acids. The V gene lost 0 bases and the J gene lost 4 bases, with 13 bases spanning the gap.

This chain connects TRBV5-1 to TRBJ2-3; 10 nucleotides match TRBD1. Germline CDR1 SGHRS, CDR2 YFSETQ. CDR3 size: 16 residues. Trimming removed 4 bases from V and 4 bases from J; junction bases left unmatched: 9. CDR3 protein: CASSIRTGGGSDTQYF. CDR3 in DNA: TGCGCCAGCAGCATCCGGACAGGGGGAGGGTCAGATACGCAGTATTTT.

The gene calls are TRBV6-5 and TRBJ2-7; 8 nucleotides align to TRBD1. The germline CDR1 and CDR2 sequences are MNHEY and SVGAGI. The CDR3 is 14 residues long. The trim removed 4 bases at V and 5 bases at J, leaving 7 bases unmatched. The CDR3 here is CASSSRTGKNEQYF. CDR3 DNA sequence: TGTGCCAGCAGTTCTAGGACAGGGAAGAACGAGCAGTACTTC.

The table lists this clone with a few counts. The rearrangement links TRBV5-8 to TRBJ1-5; 7 nucleotides align to TRBD1. Germline lookup yields CDR1 SGHTS and CDR2 YDEGEE. CDR3 length: 16 amino acids. V lost 7 bases, J lost 2 bases, and 12 bases stayed unmatched. In nucleotides, the CDR3 is TGTGCCAGCGTCCAGGGGGTATCTCATGGCAATCAGCCCCAGCATTTT. It codes for CASVQGVSHGNQPQHF.

The chain's CDR3 is CAISGTTGTSGAGTQYF. The CDR3 DNA reads as TGTGCCATCAGTGGCACCACGGGGACTAGCGGCGCAGGAACGCAGTATTTT. J is TRBJ2-3 and V is TRBV10-3; TRBD2 matches at 11 bases. Trimming at V came to 4 bases and at J to 9 bases, leaving 15 bases not matched to a gene. The CDR3 spans 17 residues. Germline V gene data show CDR1 as ENHRY and CDR2 as SYGVKD.

The V gene is TRBV30, the J gene TRBJ2-5; D gene uncertain. Germline CDR1 reads GTSNPN; CDR2 reads SVGIG (reference sequence). This CDR3 is 12 amino acids long. V was clipped by 4 bases and J by 6 bases, with 12 bases between them. The CDR3 region has the DNA TGTGCCTGGAACCTCGCAGCGAAGACCCAGTACTTC. Its translation is CAWNLAAKTQYF. Full variable domain (missing parts from reference TRBV30 and TRBJ2-5): SQTIHQWPATLVQPVGSPLSLECTVEGTSNPNLYWYRQAAGRGLQLLFYSVGIGQISSEVPQNLSASRPQDRQFILSSKKLLLSDSGFYLCAWNLAAKTQYFGPGTRLLVL.

This clone was recorded only once. The chain combines TRBV7-2 with TRBJ2-5; 7 bases are a match to TRBD2. The germline V gene has CDR1 SGHTA and CDR2 FQGNSA. CDR3 length: 16 amino acids. V was pared by 8 bases and J by 1 base, with 13 bases of the junction left unmatched. The CDR3 bases are TGTGCCAGCGAATGGGGCAGGGACTACTTCCAAGAGACCCAGTACTTC. This translates into CASEWGRDYFQETQYF.

The V call is TRBV11-2, the J call TRBJ2-5; possibly TRBD2 for D (5 bases). The CDR3 length is 14 residues. Deletions cut 5 bases from V and 0 bases from J, with 10 bases between. The germline V gene encodes CDR1 SGHAT and CDR2 FQNNGV. CDR3 protein: CASSRSGYQETQYF. The CDR3 DNA reads TGTGCCAGCAGCCGGAGCGGCTACCAAGAGACCCAGTACTTC.

This rearrangement joins TRBV7-3 to TRBJ1-3; weak D call: TRBD1 (6 bases). CDR1 SGHTA and CDR2 FQGTGA come from the germline V gene. This CDR3 is built from 15 residues. The V and J ends lost 5 bases and 0 bases respectively, with 11 bases between them. The CDR3 DNA reads as TGTGCCAGCAGCACAGGGTCTGCCTCTGGAAACACCATATATTTT. This translates into CASSTGSASGNTIYF.

Only a few counts were recorded for this clone. The V call is TRBV7-9, the J call TRBJ2-3; 14 bases align to TRBD2. Germline CDR1 reads SEHNR; CDR2 reads FQNEAQ (reference sequence). The V and J ends lost 5 bases and 0 bases, in that order; junction bases with no gene match: 10. The CDR3 sequence is 19 residues long. CDR3 residues: CASSPRLAGGSLSTDTQYF. As DNA, the CDR3 is TGTGCCAGCAGCCCCAGACTAGCGGGAGGGAGCCTCAGCACAGATACGCAGTATTTT.

The chain couples TRBV5-4 to TRBJ2-7; TRBD2 agrees at 9 bases. V lost 10 bases to trimming and J lost 1 base; unmatched junction nucleotides: 6. Germline V lookup: CDR1 SGHNT, CDR2 YYREEE (reference sequence). CDR3 length: 13 residues. The CDR3: CAGQTSGSYEQYF. The CDR3 nucleotides are TGTGCCGGGCAGACTAGCGGTTCCTACGAGCAGTACTTC.

This clone was counted at least ten times. The V gene is TRBV5-8, the J gene TRBJ1-1; TRBD1 might be the D (5 bases). Germline lookup yields CDR1 SGHTS and CDR2 YDEGEE. V shed 2 bases and J shed 5 bases, with 10 bases lying between them. The CDR3 totals 13 residues. In nucleotides, the CDR3 is TGTGCCAGCAGCTTAATTGCAGGGACTGAAGCTTTCTTT. Protein sequence: CASSLIAGTEAFF.

V and J are TRBV6-5 and TRBJ2-7; D is unclear. Germline CDR1 is MNHEY and CDR2 is SVGAGI. This CDR3 comprises 13 residues. V was cut by 5 bases and J by 1 base, with 9 bases left in between. CDR3 nucleotides: TGTGCCAGCAGTAATAGACTTTCCTACGAGCAGTACTTC. Its protein is CASSNRLSYEQYF.

The rearrangement links TRBV10-2 to TRBJ2-5, with 9 bases matching TRBD1. Germline CDR1 and CDR2: WSHSY and SAAADI. The CDR3 spans 14 residues. V lost 3 bases and J lost 5; bases outside the gene matches: 4. The CDR3 spells CASSERDRAETQYF. In DNA form, the CDR3 reads TGCGCCAGCAGTGAACGGGACAGGGCCGAGACCCAGTACTTC.

The V and J genes are TRBV2 and TRBJ2-2, with 9 bases fitting TRBD1. The CDR3 runs 15 residues. The V and J ends lost 4 bases and 7 bases, in that order; junction bases with no gene match: 7. Germline V lookup: CDR1 SNHLY, CDR2 FYNNEI. The CDR3 protein is CASSGTGATGGELFF. CDR3 coding DNA: TGTGCCAGCAGTGGGACAGGGGCCACCGGCGGGGAGCTGTTTTTT.

V is TRBV4-2 and J is TRBJ2-5, with D possibly TRBD1 on 6 matching bases. Trimming shortened V by 3 bases and J by 5 bases, and 13 bases separated the two germline ends. The CDR3 is 14 residues long. Germline loops: CDR1 LGHNA, CDR2 YNFKEQ. The CDR3 loop is CASSQSGGGETQYF. CDR3 sequence (DNA): TGTGCCAGCAGCCAGTCTGGGGGCGGGGAGACCCAGTACTTC.

The CDR3 protein is CAWRGQGRGAGYTF. In nucleotides, the CDR3 is TGTGCCTGGAGGGGACAGGGGAGAGGTGCTGGCTACACCTTC. The rearrangement links TRBV30 to TRBJ1-2; 10 nucleotides line up with TRBD1. This CDR3 comprises 14 residues. The germline V gene has CDR1 GTSNPN and CDR2 SVGIG (reference sequence). V gave up 3 bases and J gave up 7 bases; unmatched junction bases: 8. The variable domain in full, with the rest retrieved from reference TRBV30 and TRBJ1-2, is SQTIHQWPATLVQPVGSPLSLECTVEGTSNPNLYWYRQAAGRGLQLLFYSVGIGQISSEVPQNLSASRPQDRQFILSSKKLLLSDSGFYLCAWRGQGRGAGYTFGSGTRLTVV.

This sequence joins TRBV7-2 and TRBJ2-5; D gene unclear. V lost 0 bases and J lost 2, with 7 bases in between. Germline-derived CDR1 and CDR2 are SGHTA and FQGNSA. The CDR3 covers 14 residues. CDR3 sequence reads: CASSLARIQETQYF. The CDR3 DNA is TGTGCCAGCAGCTTAGCGCGGATACAAGAGACCCAGTACTTC.

On this clone itself: Other DNA sequences in the sample encode the same CDR3. The chain employs TRBV30 and TRBJ2-7, with a weak D call TRBD1 (6 bases). V lost 1 base and J lost 2, with 6 bases in between. Per the germline V gene, CDR1 is GTSNPN and CDR2 is SVGIG (reference sequence). The CDR3 runs 12 residues. The CDR3 reads CAWSAGAYEQYF. CDR3 DNA sequence: TGTGCCTGGAGTGCAGGGGCCTACGAGCAGTACTTC.

The V and J genes are TRBV5-1 and TRBJ2-2; 9 bases are a match to TRBD1. This CDR3 contains 17 residues. J gave up 1 base and V 4 bases, and 8 bases lay outside the gene matches. Germline assignment: CDR1 SGHRS and CDR2 YFSETQ. The chain's CDR3 is CASSQALTGGNTGELFF. The DNA of the CDR3 is TGCGCCAGCAGCCAGGCCTTGACAGGGGGGAACACCGGGGAGCTGTTTTTT.

V is TRBV5-1 and J is TRBJ1-5; TRBD1 might be the D (5 bases). Trimming shortened V by 4 bases and J by 4 bases, and 15 bases separated the two germline ends. Looked up from germline, CDR1 is SGHRS and CDR2 is YFSETQ. This CDR3 has 15 amino acids. The DNA of the CDR3 is TGCGCCAGCAGCGCCTCGACAGACCCTAATCAGCCCCAGCATTTT. This gives the protein CASSASTDPNQPQHF. The full variable domain, in which reference TRBV5-1 and TRBJ1-5 provide the parts outside the CDR3, is KAGVTQTPRYLIKTRGQQVTLSCSPISGHRSVSWYQQTPGQGLQFLFEYFSETQRNKGNFPGRFSGRQFSNSRSEMNVSTLELGDSALYLCASSASTDPNQPQHFGDGTRLSIL.

There are a few counts of this clone. CDR3 loop: CASASGDEGAETQYF. The CDR3 nucleotides are TGTGCCAGCGCCTCTGGCGACGAGGGGGCAGAGACCCAGTACTTC. V and J are TRBV6-1 and TRBJ2-5; the match to TRBD1 covers 7 bases. This CDR3 spans 15 amino acids. The germline V gene has CDR1 MNHNS and CDR2 SASEGT. Losses at the gene ends were 8 bases for V and 4 bases for J; bases not matched to a gene: 13.